The sequence of this T cell receptor beta chain was determined in a study of cytomegalovirus exposure and HLA in healthy donors. Findings and limits, study-wide: Later analysis showed TCR association rates varying by HLA locus, highest for DRB1 and lowest for HLA-C.

V lost 5 bases and J lost 5; bases outside the gene matches: 12. CDR3 length: 16 amino acids. CDR1 is SGHNT, CDR2 YENEEA, per germline. The PCR ran on 60 Vbeta and 13 Jbeta primers. Some clones are missing from TCRdb's copy, which holds only in-frame ones; the method was immunoSEQ multiplex PCR. Among under 150,000 clones, 76% were seen once, and the ten largest hold 1.5% to 2%. A word on this clone: Antigen: not known.

The sample consisted of PBMCs. This TCR came from a woman aged 40 to 49 in good health and CMV-seronegative. The V and J genes are TRBV11-3 and TRBJ2-3; 8 bases fit TRBD1. The CDR3 loop reads CASSGKTGVVGDTQYF. Written as DNA, the CDR3 is TGTGCCAGCAGCGGGAAGACAGGGGTGGTGGGAGATACGCAGTATTTT.